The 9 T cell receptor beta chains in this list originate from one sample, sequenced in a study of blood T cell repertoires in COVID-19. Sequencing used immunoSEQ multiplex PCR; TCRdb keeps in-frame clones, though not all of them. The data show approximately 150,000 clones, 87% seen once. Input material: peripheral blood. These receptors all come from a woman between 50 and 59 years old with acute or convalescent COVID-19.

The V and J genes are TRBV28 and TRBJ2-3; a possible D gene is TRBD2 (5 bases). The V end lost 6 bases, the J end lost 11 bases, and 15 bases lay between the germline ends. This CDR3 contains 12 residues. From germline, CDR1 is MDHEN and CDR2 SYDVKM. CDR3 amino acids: CASRPTTGKQYF. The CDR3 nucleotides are TGTGCCAGCAGACCCACCACGGGGAAGCAGTATTTT.

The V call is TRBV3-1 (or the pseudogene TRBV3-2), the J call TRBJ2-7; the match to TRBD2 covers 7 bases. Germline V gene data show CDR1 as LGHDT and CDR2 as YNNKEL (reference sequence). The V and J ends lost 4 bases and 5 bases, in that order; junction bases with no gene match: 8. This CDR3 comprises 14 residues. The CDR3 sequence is CASSLTSAGDEQYF. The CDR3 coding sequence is TGTGCCAGCAGCCTCACTAGCGCCGGGGACGAGCAGTACTTC.

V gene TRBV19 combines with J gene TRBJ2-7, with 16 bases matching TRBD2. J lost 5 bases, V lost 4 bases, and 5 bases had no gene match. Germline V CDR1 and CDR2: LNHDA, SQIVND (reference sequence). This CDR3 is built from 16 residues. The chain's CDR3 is CASSTGTSGRDHEQYF. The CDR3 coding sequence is TGTGCCAGTAGTACTGGGACTAGCGGGAGGGACCACGAGCAGTACTTC.

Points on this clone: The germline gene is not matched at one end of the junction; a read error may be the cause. Here the CDR3 DNA reads TGTGCCAGCAGCGAAGACTTTGGGGACAGGCGTGCCTACGAGCAGTACTTC. Its protein product is CASSEDFGDRRAYEQYF. The chain links TRBV3-1 (or the pseudogene TRBV3-2) to TRBJ2-7, with 8 bases that match TRBD1. This CDR3 spans 17 amino acids. Germline V CDR1 and CDR2: LGHDT, YNNKEL (reference sequence).

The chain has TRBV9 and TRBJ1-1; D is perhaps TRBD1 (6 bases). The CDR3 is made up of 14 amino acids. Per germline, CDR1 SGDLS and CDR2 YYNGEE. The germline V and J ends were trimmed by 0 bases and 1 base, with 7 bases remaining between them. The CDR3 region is CASSVATGNTEAFF. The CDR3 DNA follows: TGTGCCAGCAGCGTAGCGACAGGGAACACTGAAGCTTTCTTT.

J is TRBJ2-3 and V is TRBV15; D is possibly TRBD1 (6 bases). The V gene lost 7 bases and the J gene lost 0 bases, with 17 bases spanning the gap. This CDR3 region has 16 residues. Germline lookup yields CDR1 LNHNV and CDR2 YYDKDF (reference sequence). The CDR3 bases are TGTGCCACCACACGCGGAGACAGGAGTAGCACAGATACGCAGTATTTT. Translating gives CATTRGDRSSTDTQYF.

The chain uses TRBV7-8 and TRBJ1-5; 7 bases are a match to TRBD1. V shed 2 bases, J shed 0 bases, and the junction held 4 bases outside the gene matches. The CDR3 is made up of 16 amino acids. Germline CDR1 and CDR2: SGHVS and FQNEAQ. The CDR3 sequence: CASSLQGVYSNQPQHF. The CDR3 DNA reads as TGTGCCAGCAGCTTACAGGGGGTATATAGCAATCAGCCCCAGCATTTT.

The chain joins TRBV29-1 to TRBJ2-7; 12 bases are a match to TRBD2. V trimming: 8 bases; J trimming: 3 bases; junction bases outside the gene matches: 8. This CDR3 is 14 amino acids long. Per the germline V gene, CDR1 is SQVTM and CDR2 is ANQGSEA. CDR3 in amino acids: CSSSGLAGGYEQYF. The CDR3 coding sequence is TGCAGCAGCTCGGGACTAGCGGGCGGCTACGAGCAGTACTTC.

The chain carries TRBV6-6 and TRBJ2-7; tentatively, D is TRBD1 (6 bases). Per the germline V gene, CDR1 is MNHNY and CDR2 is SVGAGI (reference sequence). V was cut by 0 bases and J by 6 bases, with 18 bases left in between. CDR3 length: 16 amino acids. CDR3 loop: CASSYSNVIVRGEQYF. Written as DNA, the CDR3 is TGTGCCAGCAGTTACTCGAACGTGATAGTCAGGGGCGAGCAGTACTTC.